The 16 T cell receptor beta chains below come from one sample, sequenced in a study of blood T cell repertoires in COVID-19. Sequenced by immunoSEQ multiplex PCR; TCRdb stores in-frame clones only, minus some. The sample yields approximately 130,000 clones, roughly 86% seen once. Specimen: peripheral blood. The source of these receptors is a woman aged 45-65 years who had recovered from COVID-19.

This clone has just one count. V usage is TRBV7-2 and J usage is TRBJ2-3; TRBD2 might be the D (5 bases). Germline CDR1 and CDR2: SGHTA and FQGNSA. This CDR3 has 14 residues. Trimming shortened V by 6 bases and J by 3 bases, and 13 bases separated the two germline ends. The CDR3 protein is CASRALSGTDTQYF. The CDR3 region has the DNA TGTGCCAGCAGGGCGCTGAGCGGAACAGATACGCAGTATTTT.

The chain recombines TRBV6-5 with TRBJ1-2; 8 nucleotides align to TRBD1. Trimming at V came to 6 bases and at J to 7 bases, leaving 7 bases not matched to a gene. The CDR3 totals 13 residues. CDR1 and CDR2 from the germline V gene are MNHEY and SVGAGI. CDR3 in DNA: TGTGCCAGCAGCCGGGACAGGCTCCTTGGCTACACCTTC. Protein: CASSRDRLLGYTF.

This chain uses TRBV19 with TRBJ2-3, with 10 bases fitting TRBD1. V was clipped by 5 bases and J by 4 bases; unmatched bases: 3. This CDR3 has 14 amino acids. CDR1 is LNHDA, CDR2 SQIVND, per germline (reference sequence). CDR3 amino acids: CASSLTGGPDTQYF. In DNA, the CDR3 is TGTGCCAGTAGTTTGACAGGGGGCCCAGATACGCAGTATTTT. Drawing the rest from reference TRBV19 and TRBJ2-3, the complete variable domain is DGGITQSPKYLFRKEGQNVTLSCEQNLNHDAMYWYRQDPGQGLRLIYYSQIVNDFQKGDIAEGYSVSREKKESFPLTVTSAQKNPTAFYLCASSLTGGPDTQYFGPGTRLTVL.

This chain's CDR3 is CASGPRGLAGGKRQETQYF. In DNA form, the CDR3 reads TGTGCCAGCGGACCCAGAGGGCTAGCGGGGGGGAAAAGGCAAGAGACCCAGTACTTC. This sequence joins TRBV27 and TRBJ2-5, with 12 bases that match TRBD2. This CDR3 contains 19 residues. Per germline, CDR1 MNHEY and CDR2 SMNVEV (reference sequence). V trimming: 8 bases; J trimming: 2 bases; junction bases outside the gene matches: 18.

V is TRBV27 and J is TRBJ1-6; no firm D call. Germline V gene data show CDR1 as MNHEY and CDR2 as SMNVEV (reference sequence). With 5 bases removed from V and 7 bases from J, the gap between germline ends came to 9 bases. The CDR3 consists of 13 residues. DNA of the CDR3: TGTGCCAGCAGTCCGAGAGAGAATTCACCCCTCCACTTT. Its protein is CASSPRENSPLHF.

CDR3 bases: TGCAGCGTTGGATCTGGACAGGGCTATGGCTACACCTTC. It encodes CSVGSGQGYGYTF. The gene calls are TRBV29-1 and TRBJ1-2, with 8 bases lining up with TRBD1. The germline CDR1 and CDR2 sequences are SQVTM and ANQGSEA. The junction had 5 bases not matched to a gene; V was cut back by 4 bases and J by 4 bases. The CDR3 length is 13 residues.

The chain uses TRBV9 and TRBJ2-7; the D is unclear. CDR1 and CDR2 (germline): SGDLS, YYNGEE. This CDR3 is built from 14 residues. Trimming left V 0 bases short and J 1 base short, with 8 bases between. The CDR3 region is CASSVDLGSYEQYF. DNA of the CDR3: TGTGCCAGCAGCGTAGATCTAGGATCCTACGAGCAGTACTTC.

This chain links TRBV2 with TRBJ2-5, with D uncertain. Germline assignment: CDR1 SNHLY and CDR2 FYNNEI. CDR3 length equals 15 residues. The ends were cut back, 6 bases at V and 2 bases at J, with 16 bases in the middle. DNA for the CDR3: TGTGCCAGCAGGGGCGAAAACGGCCTTCAAGAGACCCAGTACTTC. This encodes CASRGENGLQETQYF.

This chain links TRBV10-3 with TRBJ2-7, with D uncertain. Germline V gene sequence: CDR1 ENHRY, CDR2 SYGVKD. Trimming pared 3 bases from V and 2 bases from J, leaving 2 bases between. The CDR3 consists of 11 residues. CDR3 amino acids: CAISDTYEQYF. The CDR3 DNA follows: TGTGCCATCAGTGACACCTACGAGCAGTACTTC.

The chain combines TRBV12-3 or TRBV12-4 with TRBJ1-1, with D possibly TRBD1 on 5 matching bases. V lost 8 bases to trimming and J lost 6 bases, with 13 bases between them. The CDR3 is made up of 12 amino acids. In DNA, the CDR3 is TGTGCCAGCCGCAAGACAGTCTCTGAAGCTTTCTTT. Protein sequence: CASRKTVSEAFF.

The chain joins TRBV7-2 to TRBJ2-7, with D hard to call. V lost 1 base and J 2 bases, leaving 15 bases between the germline ends. CDR1 is SGHTA and CDR2 is FQGNSA in the germline V gene. The CDR3 length is 16 residues. CDR3 DNA sequence: TGTGCCAGCAGCTTAGTGGTTGCGAGAGAACCCTACGAGCAGTACTTC. It specifies CASSLVVAREPYEQYF.

This sequence joins TRBV29-1 and TRBJ1-3; TRBD1 matches at 11 bases. The J segment lost 7 bases and the V segment lost 6 bases, leaving 5 bases of the junction unmatched. This CDR3 is built from 13 residues. Germline V gene sequence: CDR1 SQVTM, CDR2 ANQGSEA. CDR3 residues: CSVERDRGNTIYF. The CDR3, as DNA: TGCAGCGTCGAACGGGACAGGGGGAACACCATATATTTT. Variable domain in full (rest from reference TRBV29-1 and TRBJ1-3): SAVISQKPSRDICQRGTSLTIQCQVDSQVTMMFWYRQQPGQSLTLIATANQGSEATYESGFVIDKFPISRPNLTFSTLTVSNMSPEDSSIYLCSVERDRGNTIYFGEGSWLTVV.

The gene calls are TRBV3-1 (or the pseudogene TRBV3-2) and TRBJ1-6, with TRBD1 matching 7 bases. Trimming cost V 0 bases and J 7 bases; bases outside gene matches: 6. The CDR3 length is 16 residues. The germline V gene has CDR1 LGHDT and CDR2 YNNKEL (reference sequence). The DNA for the CDR3 is TGTGCCAGCAGCCAAGATCTTGACAGGGAAAATTCACCCCTCCACTTT. This translates into CASSQDLDRENSPLHF.

This chain joins TRBV7-9 and TRBJ1-5, with 8 bases identical to TRBD1. CDR1 is SEHNR and CDR2 is FQNEAQ in the germline V gene (reference sequence). With V trimmed by 1 base and J by 6 bases, 5 bases remained unmatched. CDR3 length: 15 residues. The CDR3 DNA follows: TGTGCCAGCAGCTTAGGGACAGGGTCCCGTCAGCCCCAGCATTTT. Translation: CASSLGTGSRQPQHF.

V gene TRBV4-2 combines with J gene TRBJ1-1, with 8 bases identical to TRBD1. Germline CDR1 LGHNA, CDR2 YNFKEQ. The CDR3 length is 16 residues. Trimming at V came to 7 bases and at J to 0 bases, leaving 10 bases not matched to a gene. The CDR3 DNA follows: TGTGCCAGCACGAGGGGGACAGGAGGCATGAACACTGAAGCTTTCTTT. Translation: CASTRGTGGMNTEAFF.

This clone was seen only a few times. The chain recombines TRBV15 with TRBJ1-2, with TRBD1 as a possible D gene (6 bases). The CDR3 covers 12 residues. Trimming took off 5 bases at V and 3 bases at J, with 7 bases between the two ends. Germline V gene sequence: CDR1 LNHNV, CDR2 YYDKDF (reference sequence). The CDR3 DNA reads as TGTGCCACCAGCCGACAGGACTATGGCTACACCTTC. Translated, it gives CATSRQDYGYTF.